The rows below give T cell receptor beta chains drawn from one sample of a study of blood T cell repertoires in COVID-19. Using immunoSEQ multiplex PCR, the repertoire was profiled, and TCRdb retains in-frame clones only, with some absent. The sample contains some 150,000 clones, 81% of which appear only once. The material sequenced was peripheral blood. The receptor set was obtained from a woman aged 55-69 years with active or convalescent COVID-19. The conserved cysteine and the conserved F or W are not part of the CDR3 here. Each record gives: D gene, J gene, V gene, CDR3 protein. D genes are given only for firm matches.

D gene: -
J gene: TRBJ2-1
V gene: TRBV7-3
CDR3 protein: ASSDPPAGAYNEQF

D gene: TRBD2
J gene: TRBJ2-4
V gene: TRBV5-6
CDR3 protein: ASTWLAGDKNIQY

D gene: TRBD1
J gene: TRBJ2-3
V gene: TRBV5-1
CDR3 protein: ASSLPQGDTDTQY

D gene: TRBD1
J gene: TRBJ2-5
V gene: TRBV14
CDR3 protein: ASGLGTGRKETQY

D gene: -
J gene: TRBJ2-2
V gene: TRBV21-1
CDR3 protein: ASSPGRTGGTGELF

D gene: -
J gene: TRBJ2-7
V gene: TRBV6-5
CDR3 protein: ASRPGGGSYEQY

D gene: TRBD2
J gene: TRBJ2-2
V gene: TRBV5-1
CDR3 protein: ARTTGGANTGELF

D gene: TRBD1
J gene: TRBJ1-2
V gene: TRBV4-2
CDR3 protein: ASSQADRGSGYGYT

D gene: -
J gene: TRBJ1-5
V gene: TRBV5-1
CDR3 protein: ASSPEGGRVQPQH

D gene: -
J gene: TRBJ2-6
V gene: TRBV3-1/TRBV3-2
CDR3 protein: ASSQRQTGANVLT

D gene: TRBD2
J gene: TRBJ2-1
V gene: TRBV4-3
CDR3 protein: ASSQVVGLAGHEQF

D gene: TRBD1
J gene: TRBJ1-5
V gene: TRBV6-2/TRBV6-3
CDR3 protein: ASSYSRDRLVWSNQPQH

D gene: TRBD1
J gene: TRBJ1-4
V gene: TRBV11-2
CDR3 protein: ASSLSATGGKLF

D gene: -
J gene: TRBJ2-2
V gene: TRBV9
CDR3 protein: ASSVTPGTPVGELF

D gene: TRBD1
J gene: TRBJ2-3
V gene: TRBV15
CDR3 protein: ATSRGTGGRADTQY

D gene: TRBD2
J gene: TRBJ2-3
V gene: TRBV9
CDR3 protein: ASSPISGGGDTDTQY

D gene: TRBD1
J gene: TRBJ1-4
V gene: TRBV5-1
CDR3 protein: ASSQRGQGQNEKLF

D gene: -
J gene: TRBJ1-5
V gene: TRBV2
CDR3 protein: ASSGPLQGPQPQH

D gene: -
J gene: TRBJ2-7
V gene: TRBV7-2
CDR3 protein: ASSLAAPSSYEQY

D gene: -
J gene: TRBJ1-2
V gene: TRBV7-2
CDR3 protein: ASSLVGSGYYGYT

D gene: -
J gene: TRBJ1-3
V gene: TRBV27
CDR3 protein: ASSLLGGDTIY

D gene: -
J gene: TRBJ2-7
V gene: TRBV6-2/TRBV6-3
CDR3 protein: ASSRHPGGYEQY

D gene: -
J gene: TRBJ1-1
V gene: TRBV19
CDR3 protein: ATSPHSGNTEAF

D gene: TRBD2
J gene: TRBJ2-7
V gene: TRBV7-2
CDR3 protein: ASSTAGGKTYEQY

D gene: -
J gene: TRBJ1-1
V gene: TRBV19
CDR3 protein: ASSLVAGGEAF

D gene: -
J gene: TRBJ2-7
V gene: TRBV19
CDR3 protein: ASSMGTRVEQY

D gene: -
J gene: TRBJ1-6
V gene: TRBV29-1
CDR3 protein: SVQQSSNSPLH

D gene: TRBD1
J gene: TRBJ1-4
V gene: TRBV19
CDR3 protein: ASSTPDRSKLF

D gene: TRBD2
J gene: TRBJ2-7
V gene: TRBV11-2
CDR3 protein: ASSPGLATYEQY

D gene: -
J gene: TRBJ1-1
V gene: TRBV5-1
CDR3 protein: ASSLAGPTAEAF

D gene: -
J gene: TRBJ1-1
V gene: TRBV15
CDR3 protein: ATSRDATSGTEAF

D gene: TRBD2
J gene: TRBJ2-7
V gene: TRBV18
CDR3 protein: ASSREGAYEQY

D gene: -
J gene: TRBJ2-1
V gene: TRBV7-6
CDR3 protein: ASSIGRGNEQF

D gene: -
J gene: TRBJ2-5
V gene: TRBV11-1
CDR3 protein: ASSLMGHQETQY

D gene: -
J gene: TRBJ2-1
V gene: TRBV15
CDR3 protein: ATSRRLEGYNEQF

D gene: -
J gene: TRBJ1-2
V gene: TRBV11-2
CDR3 protein: ASSEANYGYT

D gene: -
J gene: TRBJ1-5
V gene: TRBV27
CDR3 protein: ASSFIGVGQPQH

D gene: TRBD1
J gene: TRBJ2-1
V gene: TRBV27
CDR3 protein: ASTDRVYNEQF

D gene: TRBD1
J gene: TRBJ2-2
V gene: TRBV6-2/TRBV6-3
CDR3 protein: ASSYGTGFVGELF

D gene: -
J gene: TRBJ2-1
V gene: TRBV21-1
CDR3 protein: ASSKVQRTSGSSSSYNEQF

D gene: -
J gene: TRBJ1-3
V gene: TRBV5-1
CDR3 protein: ASSLQGPHSGNTIY